This entry lists 15 T cell receptor beta chains sequenced from one sample in a study of blood T cell repertoires in COVID-19. TCRdb keeps only in-frame clones here, not all; method: immunoSEQ multiplex PCR. The sample yields 150,000 to 200,000 clones, around 92% seen once. Sequenced input: peripheral blood. All receptors derive from a man younger than 40 with COVID-19, enrolled during active disease.

This rearrangement joins TRBV25-1 to TRBJ1-2; the match to TRBD1 covers 7 bases. V gave up 6 bases and J gave up 2 bases; unmatched junction bases: 12. CDR3 length equals 16 residues. The germline V gene encodes CDR1 MGHDK and CDR2 SYGVNS. This CDR3 reads CASSAPGTASNYGYTF. The DNA for the CDR3 is TGTGCCAGCAGCGCCCCAGGGACAGCTTCCAACTATGGCTACACCTTC.

V and J are TRBV6-6 and TRBJ1-5; D gene ambiguous. V was cut by 2 bases and J by 2 bases, with 13 bases left in between. This CDR3 has 16 residues. The germline CDR1 and CDR2 sequences are MNHNY and SVGAGI (reference sequence). DNA for the CDR3: TGTGCCAGCAGTTACGGTTCGCGAGGTGGCAATCAGCCCCAGCATTTT. Its translation is CASSYGSRGGNQPQHF.

This sequence joins TRBV15 and TRBJ2-2, with TRBD1 matching 7 bases. The trim removed 3 bases at V and 2 bases at J, leaving 12 bases unmatched. CDR1 LNHNV and CDR2 YYDKDF come from the germline V gene (reference sequence). This CDR3 contains 18 residues. The CDR3 bases are TGTGCCACCAGCAGGACAAATACCGGGACAGCCAACACCGGGGAGCTGTTTTTT. This translates into CATSRTNTGTANTGELFF. Combining the CDR3 with reference TRBV15 and TRBJ2-2 gives the whole variable domain DAMVIQNPRYQVTQFGKPVTLSCSQTLNHNVMYWYQQKSSQAPKLLFHYYDKDFNNEADTPDNFQSRRPNTSFCFLDIRSPGLGDTAMYLCATSRTNTGTANTGELFFGEGSRLTVL.

The chain joins TRBV18 to TRBJ1-5; 11 bases are a match to TRBD1. V lost 4 bases, J lost 5 bases, and 7 bases stayed unmatched. Germline loops: CDR1 KGHSH, CDR2 LQKENI. The CDR3 totals 16 residues. The CDR3 coding sequence is TGTGCCAGCTCACTCTTCGGACAGGGGGCTGATCAGCCCCAGCATTTT. Protein: CASSLFGQGADQPQHF. The complete variable domain, with remaining parts taken from reference TRBV18 and TRBJ1-5, reads NAGVMQNPRHLVRRRGQEARLRCSPMKGHSHVYWYRQLPEEGLKFMVYLQKENIIDESGMPKERFSAEFPKEGPSILRIQQVVRGDSAAYFCASSLFGQGADQPQHFGDGTRLSIL.

The V gene is TRBV5-1, the J gene TRBJ2-2, with D hard to call. The germline gives CDR1 SGHRS, CDR2 YFSETQ. The CDR3 runs to 15 residues. V was pared by 0 bases and J by 0 bases, with 6 bases between. Here the CDR3 DNA reads TGCGCCAGCAGCTTGGTTCGGTCGAACACCGGGGAGCTGTTTTTT. It specifies CASSLVRSNTGELFF.

About this clone itself: A single base separates this from a much larger clone, so it may be a read error. The V and J genes are TRBV6-2 or TRBV6-3 and TRBJ2-7; unclear D gene. Trimming removed 4 bases from V and 3 bases from J, with 4 bases in between. Germline assignment: CDR1 MNHEY and CDR2 SVGEGT. This CDR3 spans 11 amino acids. The CDR3, as DNA: TGTGCCAGCAGTTTCTACTACGAGCAGTACTTC. Translation: CASSFYYEQYF.

The chain links TRBV6-5 to TRBJ1-3, with a tentative D call TRBD1 (6 bases). The V and J ends lost 8 bases and 3 bases respectively, with 17 bases between them. CDR3 length: 15 amino acids. CDR1 and CDR2 (germline): MNHEY, SVGAGI. The CDR3 DNA sequence: TGTGCCAGCGGCCGACAGGCGAGTCTTGGAAACACCATATATTTT. Its translation: CASGRQASLGNTIYF.

The rearrangement links TRBV11-2 to TRBJ2-5, with TRBD1 identical over 7 bases. The CDR3 runs 15 residues. Trimming at V came to 7 bases and at J to 3 bases, leaving 11 bases not matched to a gene. Germline-derived CDR1 and CDR2 are SGHAT and FQNNGV. The CDR3 sequence: CASTDSRTGEETQYF. In nucleotides, the CDR3 is TGTGCCAGCACCGATAGCCGAACAGGGGAAGAGACCCAGTACTTC.

This clone was detected only once. The rearrangement uses TRBV3-1 (or the pseudogene TRBV3-2) and TRBJ1-3; no clear D. V was cut by 5 bases and J by 4 bases, with 9 bases left in between. Germline lookup yields CDR1 LGHDT and CDR2 YNNKEL (reference sequence). This CDR3 has 13 amino acids. DNA of the CDR3: TGTGCCAGCAGCTCAAATCCCGGAAACACCATATATTTT. Its translation is CASSSNPGNTIYF.

The chain is built from TRBV5-4 and TRBJ1-1; 7 bases align to TRBD1. The CDR3 runs to 13 residues. Losses at the gene ends were 0 bases for V and 6 bases for J; bases not matched to a gene: 2. The germline V gene has CDR1 SGHNT and CDR2 YYREEE (reference sequence). CDR3 DNA sequence: TGTGCCAGCAGCTTGGGGAGGGGGCCTGAAGCTTTCTTT. Translated, it gives CASSLGRGPEAFF.

This clone occurred once. The chain has TRBV6-5 and TRBJ1-5; 7 bases agree with TRBD1. The germline V gene encodes CDR1 MNHEY and CDR2 SVGAGI. CDR3 size: 13 residues. V lost 4 bases, J lost 9 bases, and 6 bases stayed unmatched. CDR3 nucleotide sequence: TGTGCCAGCAGTTCACAGGGGCTGGTGCCCCAGCATTTT. This sequence encodes CASSSQGLVPQHF.

The chain joins TRBV4-1 to TRBJ1-6; D remains unclear. The CDR3 has 17 amino acids. V dropped 1 base and J dropped 8 bases, with 18 bases sitting between them. Germline V gene sequence: CDR1 MGHRA, CDR2 YSYEKL. CDR3 DNA: TGCGCCAGCAGCCAAGTTTTGCGGAGGCCAGCGTATTCACCCCTCCACTTT. This sequence encodes CASSQVLRRPAYSPLHF.

This chain connects TRBV18 to TRBJ2-7; TRBD2 matches at 11 bases. The CDR3 consists of 16 residues. The J segment lost 4 bases and the V segment lost 0 bases, leaving 5 bases of the junction unmatched. Germline V gene lookup returns CDR1 KGHSH and CDR2 LQKENI. The CDR3 sequence is CASSPPGLADSYEQYF. CDR3 in DNA: TGTGCCAGCTCACCACCGGGACTAGCGGATTCTTACGAGCAGTACTTC.

The chain is built from TRBV3-1 (or the pseudogene TRBV3-2) and TRBJ1-6, with 7 bases aligning to TRBD1. This CDR3 spans 13 amino acids. Germline lookup yields CDR1 LGHDT and CDR2 YNNKEL (reference sequence). Trimming took 8 bases from V and 9 from J; bases not matched to a gene: 7. CDR3 bases: TGTGCCAGCCGGGCTCAGGGGGGTTCACCCCTCCACTTT. Protein: CASRAQGGSPLHF.

The V call is TRBV2, the J call TRBJ2-4, with 9 bases fitting TRBD1. V lost 7 bases to trimming and J lost 1 base; unmatched junction nucleotides: 2. This CDR3 spans 14 amino acids. Germline CDR1 is SNHLY and CDR2 is FYNNEI. The CDR3 DNA reads as TGTGCCAGCAACGGACAGGGGGCCAAAAACATTCAGTACTTC. As protein: CASNGQGAKNIQYF. The entire variable domain, with the rest obtained from reference TRBV2 and TRBJ2-4, is as follows: EPEVTQTPSHQVTQMGQEVILRCVPISNHLYFYWYRQILGQKVEFLVSFYNNEISEKSEIFDDQFSVERPDGSNFTLKIRSTKLEDSAMYFCASNGQGAKNIQYFGAGTRLSVL.